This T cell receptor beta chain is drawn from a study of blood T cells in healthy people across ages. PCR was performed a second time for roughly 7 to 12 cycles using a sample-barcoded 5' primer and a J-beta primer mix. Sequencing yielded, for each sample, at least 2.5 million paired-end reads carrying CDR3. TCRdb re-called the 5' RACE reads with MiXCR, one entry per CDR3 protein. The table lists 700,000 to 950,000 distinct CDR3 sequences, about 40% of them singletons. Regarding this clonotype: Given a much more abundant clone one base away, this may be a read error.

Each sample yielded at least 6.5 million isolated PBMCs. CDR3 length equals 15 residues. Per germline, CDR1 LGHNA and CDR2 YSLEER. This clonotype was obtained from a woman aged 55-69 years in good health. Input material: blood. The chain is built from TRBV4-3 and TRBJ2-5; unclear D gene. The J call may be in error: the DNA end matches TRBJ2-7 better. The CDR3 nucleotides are TGCGCCAGCAGCCAAGGGGTTCGAGTTCCCTGCGAGCAGTACTTC. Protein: CASSQGVRVPCEQYF.